This T cell receptor (beta chain) originates from a study of cytomegalovirus exposure and HLA in healthy donors. This table comes from immunoSEQ multiplex PCR, and its TCRdb copy is limited to in-frame clones, with some not included. The sample has about 73,000 clones; around 96% are singletons. Study-wide points: Specificity for CMV antigens was confirmed in vitro for three of the CMV-associated chains.

Deletions cut 3 bases from V and 0 bases from J, with 11 bases between. Germline V gene data show CDR1 as ENHRY and CDR2 as SYGVKD. This CDR3 is 15 amino acids long. Worth noting for this clone: Its antigen is unknown.

The TCR originated in a man between 18 and 35 years old in good health and CMV-seronegative. This rearrangement joins TRBV10-3 to TRBJ1-2, with D possibly matching TRBD1 (5 bases). The sequencing sample was made of PBMCs. CDR3 region: CAISDRDLTNYGYTF. The CDR3 bases are TGTGCCATCAGTGATAGGGACTTAACTAACTATGGCTACACCTTC.